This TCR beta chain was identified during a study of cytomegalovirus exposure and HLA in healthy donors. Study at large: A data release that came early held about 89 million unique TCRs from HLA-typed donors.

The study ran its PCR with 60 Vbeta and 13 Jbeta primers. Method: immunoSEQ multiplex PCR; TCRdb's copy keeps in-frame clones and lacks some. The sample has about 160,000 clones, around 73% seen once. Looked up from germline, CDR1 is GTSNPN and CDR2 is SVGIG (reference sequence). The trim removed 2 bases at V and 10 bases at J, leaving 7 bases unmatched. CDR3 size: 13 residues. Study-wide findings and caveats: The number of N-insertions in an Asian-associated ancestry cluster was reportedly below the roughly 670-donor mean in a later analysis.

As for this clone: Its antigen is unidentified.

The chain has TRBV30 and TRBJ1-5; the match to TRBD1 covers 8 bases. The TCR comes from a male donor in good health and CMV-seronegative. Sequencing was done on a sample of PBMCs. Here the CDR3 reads CAWSPTGDGPQHF. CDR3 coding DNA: TGTGCCTGGAGTCCGACAGGGGATGGACCCCAGCATTTT.